Below, 7 T cell receptor beta chains from the same sample are listed, as sequenced in a study of identical twins. TCRdb processed the 5' RACE reads anew with MiXCR; each CDR3 protein has one entry. The sample gives 700,000 or so distinct CDR3 sequences, over 8.5% of which show up once; around 0.98% is in the top ten. The data were also submitted as part of a second study, on yellow fever vaccine responses in identical twins.

The sequencing sample was made of PBMCs. All receptors come from a young woman in good health.

The chain couples TRBV7-9 to TRBJ1-4; maybe TRBD1 (5 bases). This CDR3 region has 15 residues. Germline lookup yields CDR1 SEHNR and CDR2 FQNEAQ (reference sequence). V gave up 5 bases and J gave up 8 bases, with 18 bases separating them. CDR3 DNA: TGTGCCAGCAGCCGTGCTGTAGGGGTCGAGGAAAAACTGTTTTTT. As protein: CASSRAVGVEEKLFF.

The chain recombines TRBV29-1 with TRBJ2-2; 7 bases map to TRBD2. Per the germline V gene, CDR1 is SQVTM and CDR2 is ANQGSEA. Trimming removed 6 bases from V and 1 base from J; junction bases left unmatched: 2. This CDR3 is 13 amino acids long. The CDR3 here is CSVIAGNTGELFF. The CDR3 DNA reads TGCAGCGTCATAGCGGGGAACACCGGGGAGCTGTTTTTT.

The chain links TRBV5-5 to TRBJ2-7; TRBD2 matches 11 bases. This CDR3 region has 15 residues. CDR1 and CDR2 from the germline V gene are SGHKS and YYEKEE (reference sequence). Trimming cost V 0 bases and J 5 bases; bases outside gene matches: 4. CDR3 amino acids: CASSLVAGGRNEQYF. The CDR3 coding sequence is TGTGCCAGCAGCTTGGTAGCGGGAGGGCGCAACGAGCAGTACTTC.

This clonotype occurred many times. This chain connects TRBV9 to TRBJ2-2; TRBD1 is a possible D gene (6 bases). The CDR3 is made up of 16 amino acids. V was pared by 4 bases and J by 4 bases, with 17 bases between. The germline gives CDR1 SGDLS, CDR2 YYNGEE. CDR3 in DNA: TGTGCCAGCAGCCCTATTAGGGGGACACCCACCGGGGAGCTGTTTTTT. Translated, it gives CASSPIRGTPTGELFF.

The chain joins TRBV29-1 to TRBJ2-7; the D is unclear. The length of the CDR3 is 11 residues. Trimming removed 5 bases at V and 3 bases at J, with 8 bases between. CDR1 and CDR2 from the germline V gene are SQVTM and ANQGSEA. The CDR3 nucleotides are TGCAGCGTTTTCGGTGGCTACGAGCAGTACTTC. Protein sequence: CSVFGGYEQYF.

DNA of the CDR3: TGCAGTGCTAGACCGGGCCGCACGAACACCGGGGAGCTGTTTTTT. It translates to CSARPGRTNTGELFF. This chain connects TRBV20-1 to TRBJ2-2; unclear D gene. Germline V gene sequence: CDR1 DFQATT, CDR2 SNEGSKA (reference sequence). The CDR3 length is 15 residues. V lost 2 bases to trimming and J lost 0 bases, with 10 bases between them.

Only a few counts were recorded for this clonotype. The chain has TRBV29-1 and TRBJ1-1, with a tentative D call TRBD1 (5 bases). The V end was cut by 4 bases, the J end by 0 bases, with 6 bases between. Germline V gene data show CDR1 as SQVTM and CDR2 as ANQGSEA. The CDR3 is made up of 12 amino acids. CDR3 nucleotide sequence: TGCAGCGTTGGGGGCCTGAACACTGAAGCTTTCTTT. Its translation is CSVGGLNTEAFF.